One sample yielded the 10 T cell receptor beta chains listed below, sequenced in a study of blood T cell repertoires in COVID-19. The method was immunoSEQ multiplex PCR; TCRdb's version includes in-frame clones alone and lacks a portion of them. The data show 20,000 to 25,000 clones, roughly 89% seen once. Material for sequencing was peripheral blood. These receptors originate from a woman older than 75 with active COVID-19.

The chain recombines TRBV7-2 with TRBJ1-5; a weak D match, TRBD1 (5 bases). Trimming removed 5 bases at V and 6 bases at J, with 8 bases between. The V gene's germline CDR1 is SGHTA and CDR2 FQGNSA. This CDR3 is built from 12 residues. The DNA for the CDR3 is TGTGCCAGCAGCCCGGGGGGTCAGCCCCAGCATTTT. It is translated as CASSPGGQPQHF.

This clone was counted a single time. The CDR3 DNA sequence: TGTGCCAGCAGTTACAGGACTAGCGGGGGCACAGATACGCAGTATTTT. Protein product: CASSYRTSGGTDTQYF. The rearrangement joins TRBV6-5 to TRBJ2-3; 12 positions agree with TRBD2. Germline loops: CDR1 MNHEY, CDR2 SVGAGI. This CDR3 contains 16 residues. With V trimmed by 2 bases and J by 1 base, 1 base remained unmatched.

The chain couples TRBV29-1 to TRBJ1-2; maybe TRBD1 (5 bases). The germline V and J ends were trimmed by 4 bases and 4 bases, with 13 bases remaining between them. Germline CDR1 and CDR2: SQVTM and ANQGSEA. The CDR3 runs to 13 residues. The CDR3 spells CSVVGGTGYGYTF. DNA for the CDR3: TGCAGCGTTGTCGGAGGGACGGGCTATGGCTACACCTTC.

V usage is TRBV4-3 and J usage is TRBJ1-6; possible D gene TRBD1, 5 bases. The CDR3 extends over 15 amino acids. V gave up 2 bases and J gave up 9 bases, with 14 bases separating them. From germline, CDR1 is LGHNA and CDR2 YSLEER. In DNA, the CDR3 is TGCGCCAGCAGCCAATCCCCAGGGTCGGGTTCACCCCTCCACTTT. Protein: CASSQSPGSGSPLHF.

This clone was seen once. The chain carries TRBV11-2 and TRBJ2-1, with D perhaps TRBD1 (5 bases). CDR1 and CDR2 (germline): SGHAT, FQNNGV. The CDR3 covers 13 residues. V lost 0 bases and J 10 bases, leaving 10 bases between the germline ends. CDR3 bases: TGTGCCAGCAGCTTAGAGGGGCCCTCCGAGCAGTTCTTC. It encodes CASSLEGPSEQFF.

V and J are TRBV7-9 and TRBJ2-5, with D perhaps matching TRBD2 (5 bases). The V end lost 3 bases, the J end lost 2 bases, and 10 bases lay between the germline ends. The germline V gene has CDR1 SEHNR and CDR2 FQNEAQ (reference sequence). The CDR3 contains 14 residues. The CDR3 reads CASSFGLAQETQYF. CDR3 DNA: TGTGCCAGCAGCTTTGGACTGGCGCAAGAGACCCAGTACTTC.

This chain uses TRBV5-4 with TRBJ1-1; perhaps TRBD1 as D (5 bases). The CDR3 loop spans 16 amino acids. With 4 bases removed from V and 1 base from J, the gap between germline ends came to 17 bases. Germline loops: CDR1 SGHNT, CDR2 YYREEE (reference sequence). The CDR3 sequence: CASSPRLGLWNTEAFF. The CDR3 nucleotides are TGTGCCAGCAGCCCCAGATTGGGGCTTTGGAACACTGAAGCTTTCTTT.

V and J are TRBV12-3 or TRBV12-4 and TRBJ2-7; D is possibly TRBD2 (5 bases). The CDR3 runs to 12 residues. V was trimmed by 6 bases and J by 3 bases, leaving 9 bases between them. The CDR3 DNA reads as TGTGCCAGCAGCCCGGGGAACTACGAGCAGTACTTC. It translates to CASSPGNYEQYF.

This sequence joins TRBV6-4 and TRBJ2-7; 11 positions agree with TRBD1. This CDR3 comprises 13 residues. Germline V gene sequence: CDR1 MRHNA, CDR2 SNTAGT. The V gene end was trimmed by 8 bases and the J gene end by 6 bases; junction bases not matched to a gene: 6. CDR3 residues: CASFRTGGCEQYF. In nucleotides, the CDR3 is TGTGCCAGCTTCAGGACAGGGGGCTGCGAGCAGTACTTC.

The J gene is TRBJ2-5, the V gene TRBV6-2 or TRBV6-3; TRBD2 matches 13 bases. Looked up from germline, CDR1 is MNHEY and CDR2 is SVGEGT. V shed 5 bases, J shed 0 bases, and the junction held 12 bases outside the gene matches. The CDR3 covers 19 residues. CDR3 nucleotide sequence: TGTGCCAGCAGTCTTAGACTAGCGGGGGGCGTATCGTACCAAGAGACCCAGTACTTC. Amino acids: CASSLRLAGGVSYQETQYF.